The 8 T cell receptor beta chains given below trace back to one sample, sequenced in a study of beta chain features in type 1 diabetes. Study-wide results and caveats: TCRB CDR3s from Type 1 diabetes patients were moderately but significantly shorter in all four CD4+ subsets.

As every portion of the isolated RNA was reverse transcribed, the sequencing read expressed TCRB transcripts. Profiled with immunoSEQ multiplex PCR; TCRdb holds only in-frame clones, not every one. This table has 240,000 or so clones, around 20% appearing once. The antigens for these receptors are not known. The sequencing sample was made of naive CD4+ T cells from blood. The receptors derive from a woman aged 40 to 49 with type 1 diabetes.

This clone was seen only a few times. The rearrangement joins TRBV5-6 to TRBJ2-1; TRBD2 might be the D (5 bases). Deletions cut 5 bases from V and 6 bases from J, with 15 bases between. There are 14 residues in the CDR3. The germline CDR1 and CDR2 sequences are SGHDT and YYEEEE. The CDR3 sequence: CASRFYGVGNEQFF. In DNA form, the CDR3 reads TGTGCCAGCAGGTTCTACGGGGTTGGCAATGAGCAGTTCTTC.

Only a few counts were recorded for this clone. The J gene is TRBJ2-3, the V gene TRBV6-5; a weak D match, TRBD2 (5 bases). Germline CDR1 is MNHEY and CDR2 is SVGAGI. V was pared by 7 bases and J by 11 bases, with 13 bases between. The CDR3 spans 11 residues. CDR3 nucleotide sequence: TGTGCCAGCATTAAGGACTCGGTGCAGTATTTT. Its protein is CASIKDSVQYF.

The chain has TRBV28 and TRBJ1-2; D is ambiguous. The CDR3 contains 11 residues. Germline V gene data show CDR1 as MDHEN and CDR2 as SYDVKM. V lost 10 bases to trimming and J lost 0 bases, with 6 bases between them. The CDR3, as DNA: TGTGCCACCGGAGCTAACTATGGCTACACCTTC. Translating gives CATGANYGYTF.

This chain links TRBV5-1 with TRBJ1-2; unclear D gene. The CDR3 spans 13 residues. Germline V gene sequence: CDR1 SGHRS, CDR2 YFSETQ. Trimming removed 0 bases at V and 6 bases at J, with 9 bases between. The CDR3: CASSLGPGDGYTF. CDR3 in DNA: TGCGCCAGCAGCTTGGGGCCCGGGGATGGCTACACCTTC.

This clone showed up just a few times. V is TRBV28 and J is TRBJ2-5, with TRBD1 as a possible D gene (7 bases). Germline CDR1 MDHEN, CDR2 SYDVKM. V lost 5 bases and J 5 bases, leaving 15 bases between the germline ends. This CDR3 has 14 amino acids. CDR3 nucleotides: TGTGCCAGCAGTCCCGACAGGGAGGTGGAGACCCAGTACTTC. Translation: CASSPDREVETQYF.

This clone was detected only a few times. The rearrangement links TRBV29-1 to TRBJ1-5; D uncertain. CDR1 SQVTM and CDR2 ANQGSEA come from the germline V gene. CDR3 length equals 12 residues. Between the trimmed V and J ends, which lost 4 bases and 5 bases, there was a span of 9 bases. CDR3 protein: CSVAHTDQPQHF. The CDR3 nucleotides read TGCAGCGTTGCCCACACCGATCAGCCCCAGCATTTT.

In this sample, this clone turned up a few times. The chain has TRBV7-2 and TRBJ2-1; 7 bases are a match to TRBD2. The CDR3 has 16 residues. The germline gives CDR1 SGHTA, CDR2 FQGNSA. V shed 1 base, J shed 8 bases, and the junction held 11 bases outside the gene matches. The CDR3 DNA reads TGTGCCAGCAGCTTAGAGCAGGCTAGCGGAAGGTATGAGCAGTTCTTC. Translating gives CASSLEQASGRYEQFF.

V usage is TRBV18 and J usage is TRBJ2-7; possibly TRBD2 for D (6 bases). V lost 6 bases and J lost 4, with 10 bases in between. The CDR3 is 12 residues long. Germline lookup yields CDR1 KGHSH and CDR2 LQKENI. CDR3 coding DNA: TGTGCCAGCTCGCCCGGGAGTTACGAGCAGTACTTC. The encoded protein is CASSPGSYEQYF.